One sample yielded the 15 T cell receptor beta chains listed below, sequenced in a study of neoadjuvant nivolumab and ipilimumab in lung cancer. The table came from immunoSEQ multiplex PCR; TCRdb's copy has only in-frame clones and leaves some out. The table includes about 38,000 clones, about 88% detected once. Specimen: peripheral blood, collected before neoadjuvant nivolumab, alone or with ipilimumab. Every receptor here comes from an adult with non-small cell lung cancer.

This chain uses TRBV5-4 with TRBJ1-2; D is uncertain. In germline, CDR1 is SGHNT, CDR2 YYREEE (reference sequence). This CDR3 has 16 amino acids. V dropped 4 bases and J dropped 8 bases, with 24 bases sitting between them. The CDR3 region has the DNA TGTGCCAGCAGCCCCGGCGGGAGGGTAACCTATGGGGGCTACACCTTC. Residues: CASSPGGRVTYGGYTF.

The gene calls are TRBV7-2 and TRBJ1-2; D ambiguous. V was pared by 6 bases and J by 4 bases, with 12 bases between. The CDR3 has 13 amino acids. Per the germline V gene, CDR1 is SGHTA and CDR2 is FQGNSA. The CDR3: CASSPGEGYGYTF. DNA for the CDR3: TGTGCCAGCAGTCCCGGCGAGGGCTATGGCTACACCTTC. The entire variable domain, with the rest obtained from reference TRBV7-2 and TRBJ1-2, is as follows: GAGVSQSPSNKVTEKGKDVELRCDPISGHTALYWYRQSLGQGLEFLIYFQGNSAPDKSGLPSDRFSAERTGGSVSTLTIQRTQQEDSAVYLCASSPGEGYGYTFGSGTRLTVV.

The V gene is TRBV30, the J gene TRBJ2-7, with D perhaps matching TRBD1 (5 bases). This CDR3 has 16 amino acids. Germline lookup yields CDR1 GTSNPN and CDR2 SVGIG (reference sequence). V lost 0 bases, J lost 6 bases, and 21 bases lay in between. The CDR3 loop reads CAWSVRLTVSSAEQYF. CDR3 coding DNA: TGTGCCTGGAGTGTAAGATTGACAGTTTCTTCCGCCGAGCAGTACTTC.

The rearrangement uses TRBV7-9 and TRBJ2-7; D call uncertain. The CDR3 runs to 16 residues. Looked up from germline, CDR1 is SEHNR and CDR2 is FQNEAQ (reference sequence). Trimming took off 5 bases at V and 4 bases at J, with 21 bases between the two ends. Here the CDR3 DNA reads TGTGCCAGCAGCCCAGCCTTCCGGGTCAGAATTTACGAGCAGTACTTC. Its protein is CASSPAFRVRIYEQYF. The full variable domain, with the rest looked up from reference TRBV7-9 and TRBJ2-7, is DTGVSQNPRHKITKRGQNVTFRCDPISEHNRLYWYRQTLGQGPEFLTYFQNEAQLEKSRLLSDRFSAERPKGSFSTLEIQRTEQGDSAMYLCASSPAFRVRIYEQYFGPGTRLTVT.

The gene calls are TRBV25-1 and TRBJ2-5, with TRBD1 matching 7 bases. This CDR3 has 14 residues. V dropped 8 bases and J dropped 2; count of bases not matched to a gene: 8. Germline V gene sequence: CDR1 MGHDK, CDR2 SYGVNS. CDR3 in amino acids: CASEAGTAQETQYF. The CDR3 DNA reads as TGTGCCAGCGAGGCTGGGACAGCACAAGAGACCCAGTACTTC.

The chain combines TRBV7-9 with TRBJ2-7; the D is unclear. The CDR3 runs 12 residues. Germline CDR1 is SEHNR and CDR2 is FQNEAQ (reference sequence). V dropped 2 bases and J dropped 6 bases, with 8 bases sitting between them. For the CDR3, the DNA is TGTGCCAGCAGCTTAACAATTAGCGAGCAGTACTTC. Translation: CASSLTISEQYF.

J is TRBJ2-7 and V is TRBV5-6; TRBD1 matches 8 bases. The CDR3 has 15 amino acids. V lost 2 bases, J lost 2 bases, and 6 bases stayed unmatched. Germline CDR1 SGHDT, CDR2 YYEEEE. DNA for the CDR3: TGTGCCAGCAGCTTCCCCGGGACAGGCACCTACGAGCAGTACTTC. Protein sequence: CASSFPGTGTYEQYF. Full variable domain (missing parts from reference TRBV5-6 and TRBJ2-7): DAGVTQSPTHLIKTRGQQVTLRCSPKSGHDTVSWYQQALGQGPQFIFQYYEEEERQRGNFPDRFSGHQFPNYSSELNVNALLLGDSALYLCASSFPGTGTYEQYFGPGTRLTVT.

The CDR3 coding sequence is TGTGCCAGCATGATAGCGGGAGAAGGCACAGATACGCAGTATTTT. This codes for CASMIAGEGTDTQYF. The chain combines TRBV6-6 with TRBJ2-3; 9 nucleotides agree with TRBD2. The J segment lost 1 base and the V segment lost 7 bases, leaving 6 bases of the junction unmatched. Germline V gene lookup returns CDR1 MNHNY and CDR2 SVGAGI (reference sequence). The CDR3 covers 15 residues.

CDR3 region: CASSESGKDTQYF. CDR3 in DNA: TGTGCCAGCAGTGAAAGTGGGAAGGATACGCAGTATTTT. This sequence joins TRBV25-1 and TRBJ2-3; no reliable D call. CDR1 MGHDK and CDR2 SYGVNS come from the germline V gene. V was cut by 2 bases and J by 6 bases, with 9 bases left in between. The CDR3 is 13 residues long.

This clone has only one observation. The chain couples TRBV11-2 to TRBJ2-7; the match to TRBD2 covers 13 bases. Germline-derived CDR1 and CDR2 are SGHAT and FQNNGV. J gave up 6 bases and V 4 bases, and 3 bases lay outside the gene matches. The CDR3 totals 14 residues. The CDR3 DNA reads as TGTGCCAGCAGCTCCCGACTAGCGGGAGGCGAGCAGTACTTC. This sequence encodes CASSSRLAGGEQYF.

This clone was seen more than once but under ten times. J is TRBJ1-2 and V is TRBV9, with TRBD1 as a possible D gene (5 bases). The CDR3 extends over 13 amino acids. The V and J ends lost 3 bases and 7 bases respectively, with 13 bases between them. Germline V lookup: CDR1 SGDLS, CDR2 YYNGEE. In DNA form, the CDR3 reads TGTGCCAGCAGCGCTAGCGGGGGGTCTGGCTACACCTTC. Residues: CASSASGGSGYTF.

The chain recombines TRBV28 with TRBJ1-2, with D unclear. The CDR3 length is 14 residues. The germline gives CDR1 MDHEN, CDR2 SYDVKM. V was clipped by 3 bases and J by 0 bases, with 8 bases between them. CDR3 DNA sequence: TGTGCCAGCAGTTTCGCTTCCACTAACTATGGCTACACCTTC. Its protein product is CASSFASTNYGYTF.

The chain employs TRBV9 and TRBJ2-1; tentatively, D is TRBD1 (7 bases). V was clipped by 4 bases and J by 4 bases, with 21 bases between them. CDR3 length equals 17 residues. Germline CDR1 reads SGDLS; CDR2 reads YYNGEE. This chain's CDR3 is CASSLPGAGTDYNEQFF. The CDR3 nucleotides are TGTGCCAGCAGCCTACCCGGGGCGGGGACAGATTACAATGAGCAGTTCTTC.

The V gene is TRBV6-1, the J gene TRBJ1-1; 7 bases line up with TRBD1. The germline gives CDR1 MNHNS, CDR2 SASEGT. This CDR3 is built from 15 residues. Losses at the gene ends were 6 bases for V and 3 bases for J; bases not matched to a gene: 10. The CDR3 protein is CASRGGRQGDTEAFF. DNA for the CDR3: TGTGCCAGCAGGGGAGGGAGACAGGGCGACACTGAAGCTTTCTTT.

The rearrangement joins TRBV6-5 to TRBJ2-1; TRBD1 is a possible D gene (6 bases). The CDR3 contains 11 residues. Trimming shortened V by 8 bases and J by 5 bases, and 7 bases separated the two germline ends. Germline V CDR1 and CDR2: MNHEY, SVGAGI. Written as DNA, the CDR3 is TGTGCCAGCCGACAGGACAATGAGCAGTTCTTC. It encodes CASRQDNEQFF.